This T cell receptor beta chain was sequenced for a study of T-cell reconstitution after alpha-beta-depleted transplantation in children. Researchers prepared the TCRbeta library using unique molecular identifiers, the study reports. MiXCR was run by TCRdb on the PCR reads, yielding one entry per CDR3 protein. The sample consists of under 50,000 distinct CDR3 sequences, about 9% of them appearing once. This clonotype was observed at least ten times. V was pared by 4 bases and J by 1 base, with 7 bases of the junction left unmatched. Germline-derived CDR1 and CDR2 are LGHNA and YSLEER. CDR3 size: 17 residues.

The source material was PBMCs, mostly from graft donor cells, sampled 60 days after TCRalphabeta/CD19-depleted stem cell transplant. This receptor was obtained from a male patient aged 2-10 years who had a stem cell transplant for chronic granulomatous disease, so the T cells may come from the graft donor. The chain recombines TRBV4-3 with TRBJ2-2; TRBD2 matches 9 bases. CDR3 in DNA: TGCGCCAGCAGCCCCGGTAGACTAGCGGAGAACACCGGGGAGCTGTTTTTT. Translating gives CASSPGRLAENTGELFF.